This T cell receptor (beta chain) was documented in a study of blood T cell repertoires in COVID-19. Study-wide background: Material from acute and convalescent COVID-19 was sourced from the United States, Italy and Spain. PBMCs, B-cell-depleted T cells, or T cells were the source of the cDNA or gDNA that made up the material.

The CDR3 consists of 16 residues. Germline V gene data show CDR1 as SGHRS and CDR2 as YFSETQ. Unmatched junction bases numbered 9, after V lost 2 bases and J lost 4 bases. Authors' data handling: Reference gene primer amplification yielded estimated nucleated cell counts. Data came from immunoSEQ multiplex PCR; TCRdb stores just in-frame clones and leaves some out. V and J calls and clone size follow that table, whereas D and trimming were derived from the DNA. The sample includes about 180,000 clones, around 85% of them seen just once. The sequenced material came from peripheral blood. This chain connects TRBV5-1 to TRBJ2-3, with 8 bases that match TRBD1. The sequence came from a human donor with active or convalescent COVID-19. The donor label of this sample is uncertain. DNA of the CDR3: TGCGCCAGCAGCTTCCAGACAGGGGTAAGCGCAGATACGCAGTATTTT. Translating it yields CASSFQTGVSADTQYF.